This T cell receptor (beta chain) is from a study of T cells in Graves' hyperthyroidism and ophthalmopathy (dated by TCRdb to about 2019). In terms of the full investigation: Peripheral blood samples were taken at initial diagnosis, before any treatment was given. A discovery cohort of approximately 97 patients, 43 with Graves' ophthalmopathy and approximately 60 with stable Graves' hyperthyroidism, was used to find distinguishing TCR V-J signatures. Whether ophthalmopathy could be predicted prospectively was tested in an independent validation cohort made up of under 20 hyperthyroidism patients plus 17 patients who later progressed to ophthalmopathy. The 75 to 100 discovery patients were randomly split 7:3 into training and test sets. The study also compared thyroid tissue and blood T-cell repertoires from about 6 Graves' hyperthyroidism patients. After blood sampling, hyperthyroidism patients were treated with methimazole at a starting dose of 30 mg daily, and ophthalmopathy patients were treated with high-dose intravenous methylprednisolone. The paper describes TCR Vbeta CDR3 sequencing of fewer than 150 peripheral blood samples, made up of 43 ophthalmopathy patients, some 76 hyperthyroidism patients and some 17 progressor patients. Paper-wide results and their limitations: In validation, the model predicted progression to ophthalmopathy with approximately 69% sensitivity and 72.22% specificity, a median of approximately 6.7 months before onset. Most expanded thyroid clonotypes (frequency above 0.001) were also detected in blood, suggesting blood repertoires may reflect thyroid immune responses. Sample size was not statistically predetermined, and investigators were not blinded to group allocation. Ophthalmopathy was separated from stable hyperthyroidism by a 13 V-J signature model, with around 88% sensitivity and about 84% specificity obtained in cross-validation and 80%/75% obtained in testing.

A patient counted as having stable Graves' hyperthyroidism if no progression to ophthalmopathy occurred over 18 months of follow-up. Hyperthyroidism patients were newly diagnosed, had a disease duration of under 2 months, and were aged 18 to 65 years. Any patient with an uncontrolled infection, another autoimmune disease, pregnancy or lactation was excluded. Diagnoses relied on clinical symptoms, serum thyroxine and TRAb, thyroid ultrasound and orbital computed tomography. Ficoll-Paque density gradient centrifugation was used to isolate PBMCs from around 10 ml of fresh peripheral blood. Total RNA was extracted with Trizol reagent, and quality was checked on an Agilent 2100 Bioanalyzer. Amplification of TCR beta CDR3 regions was carried out from RNA transcripts. The TCR CDR3 was subjected to a first round of RT-PCR using the HTBI primer set and the Qiagen OneStep RT-PCR kit. Libraries were constructed in a second round of multiplex PCR, after which size selection and purification were performed. The libraries were sequenced on an Illumina HiSeq2000 using paired-end 100 bp reads. Regarding the original processing steps: Raw data were processed with SOAPnuke, discarding reads with adapters, uncalled bases, mean Phred below 15, or no exact constant-primer or identifier match. COPE v1.2.5 was used to merge the high-quality paired reads, and each unique nucleotide sequence was defined as a clonotype. Clonotypes were aligned to IMGT TRBV, TRBD and TRBJ reference segments using MiTCR v1.1. The analysis included only V-J combinations with a frequency above 0.0001, which together covered around 99% of the repertoires. The TCS score was defined as the ratio of F50 (clonal expansion) to E x V (chaos), calculated using BLOSUM62-based TCRdist between CDR3 peptides within each V-J. Welch's t-statistics and random forest reduced around 520 V-J features to roughly 13, which were used in a naive Bayes classifier (R e1071). The similarity between thyroid and blood repertoires was quantified using the Morisita-Horn index. The public reads were reanalyzed by TCRdb: fastp trimming at Q25, MiXCR alignment, in-frame beta chains only. One record per CDR3 amino acid sequence lists the most common genes and DNA. For this entry, the V and J calls and clone size follow TCRdb and not the study's own pipeline. In this sample the table shows 700,000 to 850,000 distinct CDR3 sequences, around 40% of which occur a single time. Jointly, the top ten make up around a third of the sample.

The sample holds many counts of this clonotype. The target of this receptor is not known. Per-base qualities were not stored, and no clone one base away is much larger. V is reduced by 4 bases and J by 1 base, leaving a spacing of 20 bases between them. The CDR3 goes from the cysteine to the phenylalanine over 17 residues. Kept here is only the CDR3 DNA, which spans 51 bases and is read in frame from base 1. CDR1 and CDR2, looked up from the germline V gene, are SGHVS and FQNEAQ. Sequenced material: blood. The chain is made from TRBV7-8 and TRBJ2-7; the D gene is perhaps TRBD2, from 5 matching bases. The clonotype comes from a middle-aged woman with Graves' hyperthyroidism. The CDR3 sequence is CASSSTVTVALSYEQYF. The DNA sequence is as follows: TGTGCCAGCAGCTCGACTGTTACGGTAGCGCTTTCCTACGAGCAGTACTTC.